This TCR beta chain was found in a study of Graves' ophthalmopathy and Graves' hyperthyroidism. Study outcomes and limitations: In blood, most expanded thyroid clonotypes above 0.001 frequency were also detected.

Other autoimmune diseases, uncontrolled infections, pregnancy or lactation excluded patients from enrollment. The PBMCs were taken from more than 8 ml of fresh peripheral blood. Ten or more counts support this clonotype. Its matching antigen is unknown. Trimming shortened V by 4 bases and J by 0 bases, and 9 bases separated the two germline ends. Germline CDR1 reads SGHAT; CDR2 reads FQDESV (reference sequence). The CDR3 contains 14 residues. Amplifying from RNA transcripts, the study obtained TCR beta CDR3 regions. A first-round RT-PCR used HTBI primers, followed by a second-round multiplex PCR. Using its own MiXCR run on the multiplex PCR reads, TCRdb lists one record per CDR3 protein. This sample has about 410,000 distinct CDR3 sequences, with approximately 16% found just once.

Sequencing was performed on peripheral blood. The receptor's source is a woman aged 18-35 years with Graves' ophthalmopathy. The chain is built from TRBV11-1 and TRBJ1-1, with a tentative D call TRBD1 (6 bases). The CDR3 bases are TGTGCCAGCAGCTCACAGGGCTTGAACACTGAAGCTTTCTTT. Its translation is CASSSQGLNTEAFF.